This T cell receptor (beta chain) was observed in a study of blood T cell repertoires in COVID-19. Across the whole study: COVID-19 samples, acute and convalescent, were from the United States, Italy and Spain. The cDNA or gDNA used as material had been derived from T cells, B-cell-depleted T cells, or PBMCs.

Germline lookup yields CDR1 LNHDA and CDR2 SQIVND (reference sequence). The CDR3 has 15 amino acids. V lost 1 base and J 4 bases, leaving 11 bases between the germline ends. Per the original methods: How many nucleated cells were present was estimated from reference gene primer amplification. The protocol was immunoSEQ multiplex PCR, while the TCRdb copy is restricted to in-frame clones and leaves out a portion. V, J and clone size were drawn from that table, and D and trimming were deduced from the DNA. The table lists approximately 260,000 clones, 75% to 90% of them singletons. The sequence was collected from a woman between 40 and 50 years old who had recovered from COVID-19. The sequenced sample was peripheral blood. The chain joins TRBV19 to TRBJ1-3; D gene unclear. CDR3 DNA sequence: TGTGCCAGTAGTATAGGGAGGGCCGGAGGAAACACCATATATTTT. Encoded protein: CASSIGRAGGNTIYF.